The TCR beta chain under discussion was sequenced for a study of Ad26.COV2.S vaccination and SARS-CoV-2 variants. Study-wide background: Ad26.COV2.S shots went into the muscle once or twice, 56 days apart.

Remarks on this clone: Other DNA variants within this sample encode the same CDR3.

From germline, CDR1 is SGHRS and CDR2 YFSETQ. This CDR3 is 13 amino acids long. The junction had 3 bases not matched to a gene; V was cut back by 4 bases and J by 5 bases. Treatment in this sample: some 20 received Ad26.COV2.S at low or high dose, single or two shots; roughly five received placebo; per-sample allocation not given. Collection of the samples took place on day 63 after the first injection of vaccine or placebo. This adult donor, from Boston, was 18-55 years old. Immunization relied on an Ad26 vector, which expressed Wuhan-strain SARS-CoV-2 spike. Profiling relied on immunoSEQ multiplex PCR, and the TCRdb table lists in-frame clones only, not all of them. The sample lists roughly 320,000 clones, around four fifths occurring once.

This clonotype was sampled from a person between 18 and 59 years old who received the Ad26.COV2.S COVID-19 vaccine or a placebo. The genes are TRBV5-1 and TRBJ2-5; 9 nucleotides agree with TRBD1. Here the sequenced sample was peripheral blood, taken in a trial of Ad26.COV2.S vaccine versus placebo. CDR3 in amino acids: CASSRGTGETQYF. The CDR3, as DNA: TGCGCCAGCAGCCGCGGGACAGGGGAGACCCAGTACTTC.